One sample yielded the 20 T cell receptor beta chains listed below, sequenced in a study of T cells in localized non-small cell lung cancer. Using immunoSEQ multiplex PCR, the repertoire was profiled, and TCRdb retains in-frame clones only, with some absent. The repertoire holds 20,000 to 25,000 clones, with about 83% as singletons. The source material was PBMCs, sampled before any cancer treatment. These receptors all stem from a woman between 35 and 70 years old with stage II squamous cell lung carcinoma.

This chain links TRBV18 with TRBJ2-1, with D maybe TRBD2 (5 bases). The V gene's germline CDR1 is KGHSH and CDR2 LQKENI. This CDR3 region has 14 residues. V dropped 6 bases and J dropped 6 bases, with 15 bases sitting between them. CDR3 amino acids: CASSSVTTSNEQFF. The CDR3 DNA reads TGTGCCAGCTCCTCCGTGACTACCTCCAATGAGCAGTTCTTC.

The CDR3, as DNA: TGCGCCAGCAGCCAAGATCGGTGGGCCGGGACCAAAAACATTCAGTACTTC. Protein product: CASSQDRWAGTKNIQYF. The chain combines TRBV4-3 with TRBJ2-4; the D gene is possibly TRBD2 (5 bases). Trimming removed 0 bases from V and 2 bases from J, with 14 bases in between. The CDR3 runs 17 residues. Germline values: CDR1 LGHNA, CDR2 YSLEER.

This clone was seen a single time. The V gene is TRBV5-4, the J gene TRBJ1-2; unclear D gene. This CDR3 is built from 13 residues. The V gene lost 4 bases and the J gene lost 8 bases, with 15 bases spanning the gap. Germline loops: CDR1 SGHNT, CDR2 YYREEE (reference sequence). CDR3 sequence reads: CASSQDPDGGYTF. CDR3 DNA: TGTGCCAGCAGCCAGGACCCGGACGGAGGCTACACCTTC.

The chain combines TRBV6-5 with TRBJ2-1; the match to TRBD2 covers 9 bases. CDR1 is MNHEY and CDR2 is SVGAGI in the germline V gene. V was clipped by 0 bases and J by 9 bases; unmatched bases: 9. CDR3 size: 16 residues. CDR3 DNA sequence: TGTGCCAGCAGTTACTCGATTAGCGGGAGTGGGGGTGAGCAGTTCTTC. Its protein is CASSYSISGSGGEQFF.

The CDR3 is CASSLRMSGTQYF. The CDR3, as DNA: TGTGCCAGCAGTTTAAGGATGAGTGGTACGCAGTATTTT. This sequence joins TRBV27 and TRBJ2-3; D gene unclear. Germline lookup yields CDR1 MNHEY and CDR2 SMNVEV (reference sequence). This CDR3 spans 13 amino acids. Between the trimmed V and J ends, which lost 2 bases and 8 bases, there was a span of 11 bases.

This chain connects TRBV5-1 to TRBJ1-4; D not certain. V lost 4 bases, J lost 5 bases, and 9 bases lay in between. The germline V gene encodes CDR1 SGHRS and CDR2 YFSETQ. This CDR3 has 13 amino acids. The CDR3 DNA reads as TGCGCCAGCAGCCTGGACTTAAATGAAAAACTGTTTTTT. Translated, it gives CASSLDLNEKLFF.

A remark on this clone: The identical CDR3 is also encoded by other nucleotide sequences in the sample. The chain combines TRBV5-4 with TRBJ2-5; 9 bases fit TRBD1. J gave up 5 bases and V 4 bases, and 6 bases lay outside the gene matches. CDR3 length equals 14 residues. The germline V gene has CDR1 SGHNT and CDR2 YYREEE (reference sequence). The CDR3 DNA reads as TGTGCCAGCAGCCCAGGACAGGGGAAGGAGACCCAGTACTTC. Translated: CASSPGQGKETQYF.

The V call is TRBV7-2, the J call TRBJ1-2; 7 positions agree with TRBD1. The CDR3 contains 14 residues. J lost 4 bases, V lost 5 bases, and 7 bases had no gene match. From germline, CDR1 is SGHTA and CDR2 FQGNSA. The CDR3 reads CASSTRGRSYGYTF. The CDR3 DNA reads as TGTGCCAGCAGCACTAGGGGGCGAAGCTATGGCTACACCTTC.

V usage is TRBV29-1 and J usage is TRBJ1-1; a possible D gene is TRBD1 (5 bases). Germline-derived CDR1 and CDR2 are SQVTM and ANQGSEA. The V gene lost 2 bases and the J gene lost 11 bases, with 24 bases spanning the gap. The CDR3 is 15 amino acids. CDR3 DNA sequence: TGCAGCGTTGAAATTCCCGGGGGAAGAACTGCTAGCGCTTTCTTT. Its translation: CSVEIPGGRTASAFF.

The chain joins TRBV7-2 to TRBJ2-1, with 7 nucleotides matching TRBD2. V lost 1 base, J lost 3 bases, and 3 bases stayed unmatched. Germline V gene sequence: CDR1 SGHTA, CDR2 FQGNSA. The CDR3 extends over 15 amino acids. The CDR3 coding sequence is TGTGCCAGCAGCTTAGGGGGGACTAACTACAATGAGCAGTTCTTC. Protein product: CASSLGGTNYNEQFF.

CDR3 coding DNA: TGTGCCAGCAGCCAAGGACTGAACTCTGGAAACACCATATATTTT. Encoded protein: CASSQGLNSGNTIYF. The chain uses TRBV7-9 and TRBJ1-3; D uncertain. This CDR3 is 15 amino acids long. Between the trimmed V and J ends, which lost 5 bases and 0 bases, there was a span of 11 bases. The V gene's germline CDR1 is SEHNR and CDR2 FQNEAQ (reference sequence).

The CDR3 nucleotides are TGTGCCAGCAGCCCAAGTGGGATCCGCTCCTACAATGAGCAGTTCTTC. Its translation is CASSPSGIRSYNEQFF. V usage is TRBV5-4 and J usage is TRBJ2-1; D unclear. CDR1 is SGHNT and CDR2 is YYREEE in the germline V gene (reference sequence). Trimming took off 4 bases at V and 0 bases at J, with 14 bases between the two ends. The CDR3 consists of 16 residues.

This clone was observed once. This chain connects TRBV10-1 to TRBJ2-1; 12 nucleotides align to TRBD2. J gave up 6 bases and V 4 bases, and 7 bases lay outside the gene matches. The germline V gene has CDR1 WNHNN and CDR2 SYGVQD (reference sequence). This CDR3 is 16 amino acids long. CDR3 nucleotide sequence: TGCGCCAGCAGTGGTCCCGGACTAGCGGGGTCCAATGAGCAGTTCTTC. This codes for CASSGPGLAGSNEQFF.

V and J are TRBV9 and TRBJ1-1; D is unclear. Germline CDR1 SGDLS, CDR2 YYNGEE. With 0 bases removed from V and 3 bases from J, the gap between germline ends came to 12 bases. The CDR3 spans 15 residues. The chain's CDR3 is CASSVAGGWDTEAFF. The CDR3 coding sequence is TGTGCCAGCAGCGTAGCCGGTGGTTGGGACACTGAAGCTTTCTTT. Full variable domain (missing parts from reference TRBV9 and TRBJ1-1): DSGVTQTPKHLITATGQRVTLRCSPRSGDLSVYWYQQSLDQGLQFLIQYYNGEERAKGNILERFSAQQFPDLHSELNLSSLELGDSALYFCASSVAGGWDTEAFFGQGTRLTVV.

The CDR3 bases are TGTGCCAGCAGCTTGGCGCTGGGGGATGGCTACAATGAGCAGTTCTTC. Translated, it gives CASSLALGDGYNEQFF. This chain uses TRBV5-6 with TRBJ2-1; D tentatively reads TRBD1 or TRBD2 (5 bases each). V lost 0 bases and J 3 bases, leaving 13 bases between the germline ends. From germline, CDR1 is SGHDT and CDR2 YYEEEE. The CDR3 contains 16 residues.

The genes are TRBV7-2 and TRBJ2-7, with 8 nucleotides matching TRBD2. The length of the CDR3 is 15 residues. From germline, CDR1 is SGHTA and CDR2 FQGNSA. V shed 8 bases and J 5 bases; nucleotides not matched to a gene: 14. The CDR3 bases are TGTGCCAGCGCGGGGGTAGCGGGACTAGGGAACGAGCAGTACTTC. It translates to CASAGVAGLGNEQYF.

The CDR3 coding sequence is TGTGCCAGTAGTAATGGCGGCCCCCTGGGGGATACGCAGTATTTT. This encodes CASSNGGPLGDTQYF. The chain links TRBV19 to TRBJ2-3; no firm D call. CDR3 length equals 15 residues. Germline loops: CDR1 LNHDA, CDR2 SQIVND (reference sequence). Trimming cost V 4 bases and J 6 bases, with 17 bases left between them.

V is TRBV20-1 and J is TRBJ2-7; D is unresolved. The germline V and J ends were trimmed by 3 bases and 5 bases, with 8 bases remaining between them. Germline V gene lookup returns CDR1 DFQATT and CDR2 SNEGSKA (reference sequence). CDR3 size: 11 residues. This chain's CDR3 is CSASRTDEQYF. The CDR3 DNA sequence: TGCAGTGCTAGCCGTACCGACGAGCAGTACTTC.

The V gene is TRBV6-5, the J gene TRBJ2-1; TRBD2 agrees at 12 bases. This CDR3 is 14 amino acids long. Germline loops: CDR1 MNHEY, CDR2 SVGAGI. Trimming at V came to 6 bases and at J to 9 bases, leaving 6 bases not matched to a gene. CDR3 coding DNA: TGTGCCAGCAGGCCTAGCGGGAGGGGGGCTGAGCAGTTCTTC. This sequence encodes CASRPSGRGAEQFF.

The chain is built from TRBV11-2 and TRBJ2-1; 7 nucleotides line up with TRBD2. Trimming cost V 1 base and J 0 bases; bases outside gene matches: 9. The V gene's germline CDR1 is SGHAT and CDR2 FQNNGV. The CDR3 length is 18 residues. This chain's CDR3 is CASSLAPDGGVSYNEQFF. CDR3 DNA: TGTGCCAGCAGCTTAGCCCCTGATGGGGGGGTCTCCTACAATGAGCAGTTCTTC.